This T cell receptor (beta chain) derives from a study of T cell responses to AZD1222 COVID-19 vaccine (dated by TCRdb to the early 2020s). Background on the whole study: TCR sequencing covered some 240 trial participants: 207 given two doses of AZD1222 and 26 given two doses of MenACWY control vaccine. Enrollment into the trials was organized by age into subgroups of 18-55, 56-69 and 70-plus years, and those subgroups contained roughly 140, 27 and 60 TCR-sequenced participants, respectively. Results and caveats for the whole study, not just this receptor: Vaccine-associated CD4 TCRs spanned the whole spike protein, with dominant responses in regions 160-218 and 743-854. Because no samples from the day 14 peak response were available, repertoires could be characterized only after the peak T cell response. Reportedly, close to half of the unique spike-specific TCRs recognized epitopes lying outside the regions that are mutated in the B.1.351 and B.1.1.7 variants. Participants were mostly white British and included more females than males, and it was suggested by the authors that clonal diversity may have been underestimated. After two AZD1222 doses, spike-specific TCR breadth and depth were significantly higher than at day 0 and than in MenACWY recipients. Conclusions about previously exposed vaccinees are limited, since just five to seven AZD1222 recipients were seropositive for SARS-CoV-2 at baseline. The 56-69-year group was small, and its depth increase did not reach significance, likely because of low power.

The CDR3 regions of human TCRbeta chains were subjected to immunosequencing. As for how the authors treated the data: Repertoire TCRs were checked for matches against a reference library of SARS-CoV-2-specific TCRs that had been generated using the MIRA antigen-specificity platform. Breadth was defined as the fraction of unique TCRs that were SARS-CoV-2-associated, and depth was defined as the fraction of total T cells that were SARS-CoV-2-associated. Each spike-specific TCR was assigned to its reactive spike region and to a CD4 or CD8 class using the MIRA data. Log10-transformed breadth and depth values were compared by one-way ANOVA with Sidak's multiple comparisons tests. This is the immuneACCESS table as TCRdb keeps it, with only in-frame sequences that have V and J called. A part of the clones is gone; compared with another copy, unresolved V genes explain less than half, and the rest is unexplained. That table supplies the V and J calls and clone size; D and trimming were determined from the DNA. This sample holds more than 100,000 clones; about 90% were observed only once. In total, the top ten clones hold about 8% of the sample.

The CDR3 holds 15 amino acids from the cysteine to the phenylalanine. Just the 45-base CDR3 DNA is kept, in frame starting at base 1. Sequences LGHDT (CDR1) and YNNKEL (CDR2) are obtained from the germline V gene (reference sequence). V and J are trimmed by 7 bases and 5 bases, and the gene matches miss 5 bases of the junction. The label giving this sample's time point can be read as: about 28 days (+/-7) after the second vaccine dose. AZD1222 recipients given second doses at about 4 weeks or at about 12 weeks were pooled, since spike-specific TCR depth and breadth were not found to differ between the two schedules. Vaccinee samples were obtained from the UK trials COV001 and COV002, which included a single-blind randomized controlled phase 2/3 trial of AZD1222 (ChAdOx1 nCoV-19) in healthy adults. Trial participant PBMC samples were collected at day 0 and day 28 after the second dose for TCRbeta chain sequencing.

Concerning this clone itself: This receptor's antigen is unknown. Qualities for individual bases were not recorded, and no much larger clone is one base off.

Recombination connected TRBV3-1 (or the pseudogene TRBV3-2) to TRBJ2-3, with 14 middle bases fitting TRBD2. This specimen was peripheral blood, taken 28 days after the second AZD1222 dose. This TCR came from an adult who received the AZD1222 COVID-19 vaccine. The CDR3 region has the sequence CASNRGLAGGDTQYF. The DNA is as follows: TGTGCCAGCAACCGCGGACTAGCGGGAGGAGATACGCAGTATTTT.